This entry features one T cell receptor (beta chain) sequence. This entry belongs to a study of shared clonotypes between healthy human individuals. Clones were sequenced by immunoSEQ multiplex PCR, and TCRdb holds only the in-frame ones, with some missing. The table lists about 490,000 clones, 70% to 80% of them singletons. The CDR3 length is 17 residues. Trimming at V came to 8 bases and at J to 4 bases, leaving 15 bases not matched to a gene. Per germline, CDR1 MNHEY and CDR2 SMNVEV (reference sequence). The sample was PBMCs. The origin of this receptor is a woman aged 40 to 50 in good health. Some clones in this sample may be carry-over from other donors' samples. The rearrangement joins TRBV27 to TRBJ2-2; TRBD1 aligns across 8 bases. For the CDR3, the DNA is TGTGCCAGCCGTCCCGACTGGAGACAGGGGATCACCGGGGAGCTGTTTTTT. Translation gives CASRPDWRQGITGELFF.